This T cell receptor beta chain is from a study of blood T cells in healthy people across ages. Regarding the study as a whole: Naive T cell percentage showed a strong correlation with TCR beta diversity.

The CDR3 extends over 19 amino acids. Trimming took off 0 bases at V and 0 bases at J, with 23 bases between the two ends. Germline CDR1 reads DFQATT; CDR2 reads SNEGSKA (reference sequence). This clonotype was counted at least ten times. Its antigen remains unidentified. PCR was performed a second time for 7 to 11 cycles using a sample-barcoded 5' primer and a J-beta primer mix. Each cDNA molecule was tagged by a template-switch adaptor that had 12 random nucleotides. A single record per CDR3 protein comes from TCRdb applying MiXCR to the 5' RACE reads. The profile shows about 1.6 million distinct CDR3 sequences, about 32% of them singletons.

This clonotype was sampled from a woman in her thirties in good health. The rearrangement uses TRBV20-1 and TRBJ2-5; D is ambiguous. The source material was blood. CDR3 nucleotide sequence: TGCAGTGCTAGAGATTCGAGTGGTCTATACGCGGCACACCAAGAGACCCAGTACTTC. Its translation: CSARDSSGLYAAHQETQYF.